Here is one T cell receptor beta chain with its context. This clone was recorded only once. Its antigen remains unidentified. The record has no base qualities; no much larger clone is one base away. The sample contains more than one DNA sequence encoding this CDR3. Sample time point, as interpreted from the label and publication: cycle 1 day 1 (C1D1), immediately before nivolumab initiation. Relapse after autologous stem cell transplantation had occurred in all trial patients, and cohorts A, B and C were distinguished by prior brentuximab vedotin exposure. The trial cohort was composed of about 54 patients with relapsed/refractory classical Hodgkin lymphoma, for whom complete response, partial response or progressive disease was recorded as best overall response. In the multi-cohort phase II CheckMate 205 trial, trial patients received single-agent nivolumab. An independent review committee assessed best overall response by applying the 2007 International Working Group response criteria. PBMCs from the trial were collected at three points: immediately before nivolumab initiation (C1D1), and during therapy at cycle 2 day 1 and cycle 4 day 1. After peripheral blood was drawn into 8 mL Vacutainer Cell Preparation Tubes, PBMCs were isolated by centrifugation and then cryopreserved.

The data were taken from a study of PD-1 blockade in classical Hodgkin lymphoma (dated by TCRdb to about 2020). Broadly, across the study: Nivolumab dosing was 3 mg/kg intravenously every 2 weeks, continuing until either disease progression or unacceptable toxicity. To define a peripheral blood immune signature of response to PD-1 blockade in classical Hodgkin lymphoma, the study combined TCR beta sequencing with CyTOF.

Genomic DNA was isolated using the Qiagen DNeasy kit from unsorted PBMCs as well as from negatively selected CD4+ and CD8+ fractions. TCR beta CDR3 regions were subjected to amplification by immunoSEQ multiplex PCR with primers that anneal to V and J segments. A synthetic immune receptor repertoire was used to minimize amplification bias, and any remaining bias was removed computationally after sequencing. The study's own analysis went as follows. Repertoire diversity was quantified as the Shannon entropy index using custom Python scripts. Unsorted, CD4+ and CD8+ repertoires were analyzed separately, except in combined analyses where CD4+ and CD8+ sequences were merged in silico. Clonal expansion was defined as a frequency increase of at least 2-fold after treatment compared with C1D1, and clones undetected at baseline were assigned a pseudocount of 0.5. Clones with 0 or 1 copy at C1D1 were defined as singleton clones, while clones with 2 or more copies were defined as non-singleton clones. By matching protein sequences in sorted samples from the same patient, clones expanded in unsorted samples were annotated as CD4+, CD8+ or unknown. Diversity changes from C1D1 to C4D1 were tested in paired samples using Wilcoxon tests. Here the immuneACCESS table is served through TCRdb, limited to in-frame sequences with V and J called. Missing clones are a known gap in these copies; in checked studies unresolved V genes cover under half, and the rest lacks a known reason. D and trimming were read from the DNA, whereas the V and J calls and clone size are those reported in that table. The table for this sample lists approximately 27,000 clones; 65% to 90% of them were counted only once. The ten biggest clones cover just under 2.5% of the sample.

General study outcomes and caveats: The study was limited to a single clinical trial cohort, and causes of repertoire differences, possibly disease activity or prior therapy, remained undefined. By C4D1, a significant rise was seen in CD4+ TCR diversity but not in CD8+ TCR diversity (p=0.0027 vs p=0.16), and the rise was most apparent among complete responders (p=0.02). Baseline TCR diversity was reported to be lower in newly diagnosed patients than in healthy donors and to be lower still in relapsed/refractory patients. Trial patients with a complete response had baseline diversity similar to that of newly diagnosed patients, while partial responders and progressors had significantly lower diversity. Diversity was lower in patients who began nivolumab less than 1 year after ASCT, so these patients were left out of later analyses to avoid confounding by immune reconstitution.

CDR1 and CDR2 were assigned from the germline V gene as SGHRS and YFSETQ. The junction carries 7 bases between V and J, which are trimmed by 0 bases and 5 bases respectively. From cysteine to phenylalanine, the CDR3 is 13 amino acids long. Here the CDR3 DNA is all that survives: 39 bases in frame from base 1. The chain was built from TRBV5-1 and TRBJ2-3; the D gene is not confidently resolved. The sequences come from peripheral blood mononuclear cells (PBMCs), collected at baseline. The sequence came from a human donor with classical Hodgkin lymphoma. The DNA sequence is given as TGCGCCAGCAGCTTGGCCGAGGTAGATACGCAGTATTTT. Its protein reads: CASSLAEVDTQYF.